This T cell receptor (beta chain) was found in a study of blood T cell repertoires in COVID-19. Overall study: The United States, Italy and Spain supplied acute and convalescent COVID-19 samples. The analysed material was cDNA or gDNA that came from T cells, B-cell-depleted T cells, or PBMCs.

Per the germline V gene, CDR1 is SEHNR and CDR2 is FQNEAQ (reference sequence). This CDR3 has 16 amino acids. Trimming cost V 5 bases and J 3 bases; bases outside gene matches: 11. In the original analysis: Reference gene primers were amplified, and this amplification served to estimate nucleated cell counts. TCRdb's table, derived via immunoSEQ multiplex PCR, lists solely in-frame clones and lacks some. The V and J calls and the clone size are those of that table, but D and trimming were determined from the DNA. The table has roughly 70,000 clones, 65% to 85% seen once; the top ten hold approximately 4.4%.

The sequenced material came from peripheral blood. This sequence joins TRBV7-9 and TRBJ1-1; 8 nucleotides line up with TRBD1. The receptor comes from a woman of 80 years or more with active or convalescent COVID-19. The CDR3, as DNA: TGTGCCAGCAGCCCCTGGACAGGGCGAGGGGACACTGAAGCTTTCTTT. This translates into CASSPWTGRGDTEAFF.